This paragraph covers one T cell receptor beta chain sequence. This receptor's antigen is unknown. Nothing much larger sits one base from this clone, and base qualities are not available. The sample belongs to a study of shared clonotypes between healthy human individuals (dated by TCRdb to between 2020 and 2021). At the level of the whole study: The cohort included three men and a couple of women between 18 and 49 years of age. To increase sequencing depth and limit assay-specific biases, TCR repertoire library preparation and sequencing were carried out by different laboratories using diverse techniques. Per donor, three plates each were used for CD4 naive and CD4 memory, two for CD8 naive, and one for CD8 memory. The study deeply sequenced blood TCR repertoires of 5 or 6 healthy adults to estimate repertoire size and the extent of clonotype sharing between individuals. Between about 0.8 and 9 billion PBMCs per donor were obtained by leukapheresis. The study at large found these results: When a handful of donors were compared, the shared fraction of clonotypes was about 5.5% for naive CD4, 3.5% to 4% for naive CD8, 2% to 2.5% for memory CD4, and roughly 0.43% for memory CD8. Rarefaction of sorted-subset datasets indicated incomplete sequencing despite the large sequencing depth. Compared with non-shared clonotypes, the clonotypes found in all four sorted-subset donors had higher generation probabilities. Pairwise subsampling led to the expectation that sequencing depth would affect the degree of clonotype sharing among donors. The small number of donors limited the genetic and exposure-history diversity represented. Naive subsets generally had larger estimated clonotype richness than memory subsets. Sampling was restricted to blood, and TCR repertoires in tissue are likely to differ from TCR repertoires in blood.

The germline V gene supplies CDR1 MNHGY and CDR2 SVAAGI. Deletion took 4 bases off V and 3 bases off J, with a span of 22 bases between the germline ends. There are 18 amino acids in the CDR3, from cysteine to phenylalanine inclusive. The CDR3 DNA has 54 bases and is translated from base 1. Using the deep immunoSEQ assay, multiplex PCR amplified TCR CDR3 regions from genomic DNA. Extracted genomic DNA from each cell subset was spread evenly across all wells of several immunoSEQ 96-well plates, with each plate serving as a replicate. Each replicate PCR for sorted subsets received 200 ng genomic DNA, equal to tens of thousands of T cell genomes. The purified libraries were quantified using a Qubit 3.0 fluorometer, sized with a Bioanalyzer 2100, and then quantified again using the KAPA Library Quantification kit. Each immunoSEQ 96-well plate was sequenced on its own single-read 150-cycle Illumina NextSeq 550 flow cell. For the original study's pipeline: Because only junctional sequences without quality scores were contained in the immunoSEQ output, filtering matching that applied to full-length reads could not be performed. Sequences were annotated with PyIR, a Python wrapper for IgBLAST v1.9, using IMGT germline references to assign V/J genes and CDR3. Reads were removed for weak V/J assignments (E-value above 1e-6), missing CDR3, stop codons, out-of-frame junctions, or ambiguous translated residues. V3J clonotypes were defined as sequences sharing the same inferred V gene, J gene, and CDR3 amino acid sequence. To compute the percentage overlap between repertoires, the number of shared unique clonotypes was divided by the size of the smaller repertoire. Three approaches were used to assess repertoire richness: RTK rarefaction, the Chao1 estimator, and Recon v2.1 estimates of unobserved clonotypes. For all TCRbeta clonotypes obtained by the gDNA method from a few donors, generation probabilities were computed with OLGA. This is the immuneACCESS table as TCRdb keeps it, with only in-frame sequences that have V and J called. A part of the clones is gone; compared with another copy, unresolved V genes explain less than half, and the rest is unexplained. V and J calls and clone size are given by that table; D and trimming were obtained from the DNA. The sample table records some 2,400,000 clones; more than 90% of these occur just once. Roughly 0.13% of the sample rests with the top ten.

Healthy HIV-negative adults with no recently reported acute infections or vaccinations were included as donors. Every donor was a Caucasian adult living in Nashville, Tennessee, USA. CD4+ T cells were enriched by magnetic negative selection, after which naive cells were positively selected on CD45RA and the negative fraction was taken as the memory subset. Blood was obtained by leukapheresis, after which PBMCs were separated by Ficoll-Histopaque density gradient centrifugation and cryopreserved in liquid nitrogen vapor phase. Purity and quantity of every magnetically sorted T cell population were checked by analytical flow cytometry. From each sorted fraction, genomic DNA was isolated and quantified by UV absorbance on a Nanodrop 2000c.

The rearrangement joined TRBV6-9 to TRBJ1-3; a confident D gene designation cannot be given. The sequence derives from a man aged 18 to 30 in good health. Sequenced sample: naive CD4+ T cells sorted from blood. In light of the paper, this sample's cell subset or site label describes: CD45RA+ positively selected. The CDR3 region reads CASSFPGPAPLFGNTIYF. The DNA sequence is TGTGCCAGCAGTTTCCCAGGACCAGCTCCCCTTTTTGGAAACACCATATATTTT.